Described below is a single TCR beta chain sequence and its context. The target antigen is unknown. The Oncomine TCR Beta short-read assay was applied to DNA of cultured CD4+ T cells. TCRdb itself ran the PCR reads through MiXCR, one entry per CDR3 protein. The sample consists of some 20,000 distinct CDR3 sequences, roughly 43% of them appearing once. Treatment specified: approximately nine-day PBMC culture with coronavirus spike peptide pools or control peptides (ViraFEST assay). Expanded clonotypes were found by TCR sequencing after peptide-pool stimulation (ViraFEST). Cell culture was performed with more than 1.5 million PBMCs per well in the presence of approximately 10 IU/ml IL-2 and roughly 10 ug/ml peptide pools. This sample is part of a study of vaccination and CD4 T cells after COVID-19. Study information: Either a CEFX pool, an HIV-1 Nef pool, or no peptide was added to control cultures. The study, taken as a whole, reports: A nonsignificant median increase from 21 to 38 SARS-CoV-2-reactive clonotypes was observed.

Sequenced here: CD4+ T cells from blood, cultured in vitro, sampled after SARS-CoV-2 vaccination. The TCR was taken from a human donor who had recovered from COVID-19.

Here the CDR3 DNA reads TGTGCCAGCAGCTTGGGGACAGGGACATACGAGCAGTACTTC. Protein: CASSLGTGTYEQYF. The chain joins TRBV7-6 to TRBJ2-7, with TRBD1 identical over 9 bases. The trim removed 3 bases at V and 4 bases at J, leaving 4 bases unmatched. CDR3 length equals 14 residues. Germline V gene data show CDR1 as SGHVS and CDR2 as FNYEAQ.